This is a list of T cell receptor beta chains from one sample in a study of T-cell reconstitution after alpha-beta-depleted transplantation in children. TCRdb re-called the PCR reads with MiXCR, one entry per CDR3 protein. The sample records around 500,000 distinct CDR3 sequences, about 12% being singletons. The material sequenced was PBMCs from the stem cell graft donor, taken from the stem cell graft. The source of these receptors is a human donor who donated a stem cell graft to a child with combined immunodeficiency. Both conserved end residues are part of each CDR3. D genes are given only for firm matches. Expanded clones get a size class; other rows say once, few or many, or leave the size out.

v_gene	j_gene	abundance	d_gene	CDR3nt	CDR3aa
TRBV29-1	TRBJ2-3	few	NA	TGCAGCGTTGTGCCTAGAGTCACAGATACGCAGTATTTT	CSVVPRVTDTQYF
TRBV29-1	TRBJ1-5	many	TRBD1	TGCAGCGCCCAACAGGGGGCAAACGGTCAGCCCCAGCATTTT	CSAQQGANGQPQHF
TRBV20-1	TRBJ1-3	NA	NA	TGCAGTGCTAGTCAACCGCAGGGGACGATTGGAAACACCATATATTTT	CSASQPQGTIGNTIYF
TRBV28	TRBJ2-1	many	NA	TGTGCCAGCAGTTTTCGGGGCCTGAGCTCCTACAATGAGCAGTTCTTC	CASSFRGLSSYNEQFF
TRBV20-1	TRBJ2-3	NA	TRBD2	TGCAGTGCAGGGACTAGCGGACCAAGGAGTACGCAGTATTTT	CSAGTSGPRSTQYF
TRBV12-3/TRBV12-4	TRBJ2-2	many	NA	TGTGCCAGCAGTTTAGGGGGGCGCACCGGGGAGCTGTTTTTT	CASSLGGRTGELFF
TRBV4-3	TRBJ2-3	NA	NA	TGCGCCAGCAGCCAAACCCTCAATGCAGGGGATCGCACAGATACGCAGTATTTT	CASSQTLNAGDRTDTQYF
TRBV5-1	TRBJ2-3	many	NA	TGCGCCAGCAGCCTCGAGACCCTTGGCACAGATACGCAGTATTTT	CASSLETLGTDTQYF
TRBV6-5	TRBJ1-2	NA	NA	TGTGCCAGCAGTTACTCCGGAGACGGGACTAACTATGGCTACACCTTC	CASSYSGDGTNYGYTF
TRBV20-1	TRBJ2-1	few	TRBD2	TGCAGTGCACCAGAGCTAGCGGGAGACTACAATGAGCAGTTCTTC	CSAPELAGDYNEQFF
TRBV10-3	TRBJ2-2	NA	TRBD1	TGTGCCATCAGTCAGACACCGGGACAGGGGATAACCGGGGAGCTGTTTTTT	CAISQTPGQGITGELFF
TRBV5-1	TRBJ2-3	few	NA	TGCGCCAGCAGCTTTTCCGGGGAAAACCTCGACTCAGATACGCAGTATTTT	CASSFSGENLDSDTQYF
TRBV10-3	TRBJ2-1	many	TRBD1	TGTGCCATCAGTGAGTCGAGACAGGGGGCGGGTGAGCAGTTCTTC	CAISESRQGAGEQFF
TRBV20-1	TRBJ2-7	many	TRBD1	TGCAGTGCTGGCCCGGGACAGGGGAACGAGCAGTACTTC	CSAGPGQGNEQYF
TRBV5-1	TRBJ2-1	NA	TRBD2	TGCGCCAGCACTCTTAGCGGGAGAGGTCTCGGTGAGCAGTTCTTC	CASTLSGRGLGEQFF
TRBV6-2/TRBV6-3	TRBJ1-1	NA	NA	TGTGCCAGCAGAATTATCAGGGTGGACGGGGACACTGAAGCTTTCTTT	CASRIIRVDGDTEAFF